These 24 T cell receptor beta chains came from one sample sequenced in a study of identical twins (dated by TCRdb to the mid-2010s). Libraries were prepared through 5' RACE. Sequencing was carried out with an Illumina HiSeq 2000. TCRdb trimmed public reads at Q25 via fastp, called clones via MiXCR and kept in-frame beta chains. Identical CDR3 protein sequences are pooled into one entry, listed with their most common genes and DNA. The sample includes approximately 630,000 distinct CDR3 sequences, with just over 7% observed a single time. Around 1.6% of the sample is in the top ten clones. The sample was also reused in another study, on yellow fever vaccine responses in identical twins.

Sample: PBMCs. Receptors were obtained from a woman younger than 30 in good health.

This clonotype showed up many times. This rearrangement joins TRBV6-5 to TRBJ1-3, with unresolved D. The CDR3 spans 17 residues. V gave up 3 bases and J gave up 0 bases, with 15 bases separating them. Per germline, CDR1 MNHEY and CDR2 SVGAGI. The CDR3 region is CASSYSGRVASGNTIYF. In DNA form, the CDR3 reads TGTGCCAGCAGTTATTCAGGAAGAGTGGCCTCTGGAAACACCATATATTTT.

This clonotype was counted a few times. The chain combines TRBV6-5 with TRBJ1-2, with unresolved D. CDR1 is MNHEY, CDR2 SVGAGI, per germline. CDR3 length: 12 amino acids. The V end lost 2 bases, the J end lost 14 bases, and 15 bases lay between the germline ends. CDR3 protein: CASSYSGRLHTF. The CDR3 DNA follows: TGTGCCAGCAGTTACAGCGGCAGACTTCATACCTTC.

This clonotype appeared a few times. V usage is TRBV29-1 and J usage is TRBJ1-1, with 9 bases identical to TRBD1. CDR1 is SQVTM, CDR2 ANQGSEA, per germline. J lost 1 base, V lost 3 bases, and 0 bases had no gene match. The CDR3 is 13 amino acids. CDR3 sequence: CSVEGQGNTEAFF. Written as DNA, the CDR3 is TGCAGCGTTGAGGGACAGGGGAACACTGAAGCTTTCTTT.

The chain uses TRBV12-3 or TRBV12-4 and TRBJ2-5, with D maybe TRBD2 (5 bases). CDR3 length: 15 residues. V was trimmed by 3 bases and J by 1 base, leaving 12 bases between them. The CDR3 coding sequence is TGTGCCAGCAGTTTGGGTTTAGCGATCCAAGAGACCCAGTACTTC. It encodes CASSLGLAIQETQYF.

This clonotype was seen only a few times. The chain is built from TRBV28 and TRBJ1-2; TRBD1 matches 10 bases. With V trimmed by 3 bases and J by 4 bases, 14 bases remained unmatched. The CDR3 runs to 18 residues. Germline-derived CDR1 and CDR2 are MDHEN and SYDVKM. The CDR3: CASSFNPTDRGRRYGYTF. CDR3 DNA sequence: TGTGCCAGCAGTTTCAATCCCACCGACAGGGGGCGTCGCTATGGCTACACCTTC.

This clonotype was found a few times. V is TRBV12-3 or TRBV12-4 and J is TRBJ2-2, with TRBD2 identical over 9 bases. The CDR3 spans 15 residues. V shed 5 bases, J shed 6 bases, and the junction held 7 bases outside the gene matches. The CDR3 nucleotides read TGTGCCAGCAGTCGGGGCCTAGCGGGGTCCGGGGAGCTGTTTTTT. This sequence encodes CASSRGLAGSGELFF.

This clonotype was found many times. V is TRBV4-1 and J is TRBJ1-5, with 8 bases identical to TRBD1. The CDR3 sequence is 16 residues long. Germline trimming cut 4 bases from V and 0 bases from J; bases unmatched to any gene: 5. Germline V gives CDR1 MGHRA, CDR2 YSYEKL. CDR3 nucleotides: TGCGCCAGCAGCCCGGGACAGGTTAGTAGCAATCAGCCCCAGCATTTT. Its translation is CASSPGQVSSNQPQHF.

This clonotype was counted a few times. The V call is TRBV28, the J call TRBJ2-1; 10 bases line up with TRBD2. The V gene's germline CDR1 is MDHEN and CDR2 SYDVKM. The CDR3 sequence is 14 residues long. V shed 7 bases, J shed 7 bases, and the junction held 7 bases outside the gene matches. The CDR3 DNA is TGTGCCAGCACCTCCCCTAGCGGGAGTAATGAGCAGTTCTTC. Its translation is CASTSPSGSNEQFF.

This clonotype occurred many times. The chain is built from TRBV3-1 and TRBJ2-2, with D possibly matching TRBD2 (6 bases). The CDR3 is made up of 16 amino acids. V was clipped by 0 bases and J by 2 bases, with 10 bases between them. Germline CDR1 is LGHDT and CDR2 is YNNKEL (reference sequence). DNA for the CDR3: TGTGCCAGCAGCCAAGAGGAGGGCTTCAACACCGGGGAGCTGTTTTTT. Its protein product is CASSQEEGFNTGELFF.

A few counts support this clonotype. In nucleotides, the CDR3 is TGTGCCAGCAGCTTGGGACAGTACGTGGGATACGAGCAGTACTTC. It encodes CASSLGQYVGYEQYF. The chain uses TRBV7-6 and TRBJ2-7; 7 nucleotides line up with TRBD1. Germline CDR1 SGHVS, CDR2 FNYEAQ. Trimming took 3 bases from V and 4 from J; bases not matched to a gene: 9. The CDR3 consists of 15 residues.

This clonotype showed up many times. V and J are TRBV12-3 or TRBV12-4 and TRBJ1-1, with a possible D match to TRBD1 (5 bases). The CDR3 sequence is 14 residues long. Trimming removed 6 bases from V and 4 bases from J, with 15 bases in between. The CDR3 nucleotides read TGTGCCAGCAGCCCTAGGGTGGGGGGCACTGAAGCTTTCTTT. As protein: CASSPRVGGTEAFF.

This chain connects TRBV28 to TRBJ1-2; D may be TRBD1 (6 bases). Trimming took off 3 bases at V and 7 bases at J, with 18 bases between the two ends. This CDR3 comprises 15 residues. The germline CDR1 and CDR2 sequences are MDHEN and SYDVKM. In DNA form, the CDR3 reads TGTGCCAGCAGTTTTAGGTTGGCAGGGGAGCGTGGCTACACCTTC. It specifies CASSFRLAGERGYTF.

This chain joins TRBV5-6 and TRBJ1-6; 7 bases align to TRBD1. With V trimmed by 0 bases and J by 17 bases, 5 bases remained unmatched. The germline V gene encodes CDR1 SGHDT and CDR2 YYEEEE. The CDR3 has 12 residues. CDR3 in amino acids: CASSLGDSHIHF. In nucleotides, the CDR3 is TGTGCCAGCAGCTTGGGGGACAGTCATATCCACTTT.

V is TRBV20-1 and J is TRBJ2-3, with 11 bases fitting TRBD2. Germline V gene sequence: CDR1 DFQATT, CDR2 SNEGSKA (reference sequence). Germline trimming cut 3 bases from V and 1 base from J; bases unmatched to any gene: 6. This CDR3 is built from 16 residues. CDR3 bases: TGCAGTGCTAGGGTACTAGCGGGGGTCGGCACAGATACGCAGTATTTT. Amino acid sequence: CSARVLAGVGTDTQYF.

The V gene is TRBV5-1, the J gene TRBJ1-1; TRBD1 might be the D (5 bases). The CDR3 length is 14 residues. V dropped 2 bases and J dropped 1 base, with 9 bases sitting between them. Per the germline V gene, CDR1 is SGHRS and CDR2 is YFSETQ. For the CDR3, the DNA is TGCGCCAGCAGCTTCGCCAGGGCGAACACTGAAGCTTTCTTT. Its translation is CASSFARANTEAFF.

The V call is TRBV20-1, the J call TRBJ2-2, with a weak D call TRBD2 (6 bases). This CDR3 spans 13 amino acids. Per the germline V gene, CDR1 is DFQATT and CDR2 is SNEGSKA (reference sequence). V was pared by 7 bases and J by 4 bases, with 13 bases between. The CDR3 nucleotides are TGCAGTGTGCGTAGCGGAAGCACCGGGGAGCTGTTTTTT. Its protein is CSVRSGSTGELFF.

This clonotype was seen repeatedly, ten times or more. This chain joins TRBV12-3 or TRBV12-4 and TRBJ1-1; D is uncertain. V dropped 7 bases and J dropped 0 bases, with 12 bases sitting between them. This CDR3 has 14 residues. CDR3 bases: TGTGCCAGCACCCAGGTGTTAATGAACACTGAAGCTTTCTTT. Protein sequence: CASTQVLMNTEAFF.

This clonotype was recorded at least ten times. V usage is TRBV28 and J usage is TRBJ2-3; TRBD2 matches 10 bases. The CDR3 is 15 residues long. In germline, CDR1 is MDHEN, CDR2 SYDVKM. J gave up 6 bases and V 3 bases, and 6 bases lay outside the gene matches. Written as DNA, the CDR3 is TGTGCCAGCAGTTTTGGCCTAGCGGGGGTGGATACGCAGTATTTT. Translation: CASSFGLAGVDTQYF.

This clonotype appeared many times. V gene TRBV4-1 combines with J gene TRBJ2-1; TRBD2 matches at 12 bases. The CDR3 is made up of 21 amino acids. Germline V gene data show CDR1 as MGHRA and CDR2 as YSYEKL. J lost 0 bases, V lost 1 base, and 13 bases had no gene match. The CDR3 loop is CASSQAVRLAGAPSSYNEQFF. As DNA, the CDR3 is TGCGCCAGCAGCCAAGCCGTTAGACTAGCGGGGGCCCCGAGCTCCTACAATGAGCAGTTCTTC.

The table lists this clonotype with a few counts. The chain uses TRBV29-1 and TRBJ2-1; 7 bases are a match to TRBD1. In germline, CDR1 is SQVTM, CDR2 ANQGSEA. The CDR3 loop spans 12 amino acids. The trim removed 6 bases at V and 8 bases at J, leaving 7 bases unmatched. The CDR3 region is CSVRATGYEQFF. As DNA, the CDR3 is TGCAGCGTCCGGGCGACAGGGTATGAGCAGTTCTTC.

V gene TRBV5-1 combines with J gene TRBJ2-5; 12 positions agree with TRBD2. Germline V lookup: CDR1 SGHRS, CDR2 YFSETQ. J lost 1 base, V lost 2 bases, and 6 bases had no gene match. CDR3 length equals 17 residues. The CDR3 region has the DNA TGCGCCAGCAGCTTCCGGCTAGCGGGAGGGATCCAAGAGACCCAGTACTTC. Amino acids: CASSFRLAGGIQETQYF.

This clonotype was recorded many times. V usage is TRBV9 and J usage is TRBJ2-7; TRBD1 matches 7 bases. V lost 0 bases and J lost 4; bases outside the gene matches: 7. The CDR3 length is 15 residues. CDR1 is SGDLS and CDR2 is YYNGEE in the germline V gene. CDR3 sequence reads: CASSVEGAGVYEQYF. CDR3 DNA: TGTGCCAGCAGCGTAGAGGGGGCAGGGGTATACGAGCAGTACTTC.

This clonotype was seen more than once but under ten times. The rearrangement joins TRBV12-3 or TRBV12-4 to TRBJ2-5, with D perhaps TRBD1 (5 bases). This CDR3 contains 12 residues. V was cut by 5 bases and J by 3 bases, with 7 bases left in between. This chain's CDR3 is CASSQGKETQYF. The CDR3 DNA follows: TGTGCCAGCAGTCAGGGTAAAGAGACCCAGTACTTC.

This clonotype has ten or more counts. The chain uses TRBV2 and TRBJ2-7; D ambiguous. V lost 1 base and J 3 bases, leaving 1 base between the germline ends. CDR1 and CDR2 (germline): SNHLY, FYNNEI. The CDR3 consists of 11 residues. In DNA form, the CDR3 reads TGTGCCAGCAGTGAAGTCTACGAGCAGTACTTC. Residues: CASSEVYEQYF.